The text below deals with one T cell receptor beta chain. Its antigen remains unidentified. Distinct nucleotide sequences in the sample also encode this CDR3. CD45RO-negative CD8 cells positively selected for CCR7 made up the naive population, which excluded terminally differentiated effector memory CD45RA+ cells. Donors included only healthy HIV-negative adults lacking recent acute infections or vaccinations. Assay runs were performed at deep level. Here immunoSEQ multiplex PCR was the method, and the copy in TCRdb shows in-frame clones only, minus some. The data show some 2 million clones, about 95% seen once. The sample is drawn from a study of shared clonotypes between healthy human individuals. Trimming took off 2 bases at V and 6 bases at J, with 12 bases between the two ends. Germline-derived CDR1 and CDR2 are MNHEY and SMNVEV (reference sequence). The CDR3 runs 14 residues. Study-wide findings and caveats: Enrolling few donors narrowed the genetic and exposure-history diversity that was represented. In contrast to clonotypes shared by all four donors, non-shared clonotypes had lower generation probabilities.

The sequenced sample consisted of naive CD8+ T cells sorted from blood. The sequence was collected from a man between 18 and 35 years old in good health. The V call is TRBV27, the J call TRBJ2-3; D is possibly TRBD2 (7 bases). This chain's CDR3 is CASSLGGGGDTQYF. CDR3 DNA: TGTGCCAGCAGTTTAGGAGGGGGAGGGGATACGCAGTATTTT.